Below, 23 T cell receptor beta chains from the same sample are listed, as sequenced in a study of brain T cells in children with intractable seizures (dated by TCRdb to the early 2020s). The label giving this sample's time point can be read as: blood from clinic visit 5 months post-surgery; TSC patient then seizure free. The library was produced with the immunoSEQ multiplex PCR assay. TCRdb re-hosts the immuneACCESS table, in-frame sequences only. Its copies lack some clones; in the studies checked, an unresolved V gene accounts for under half of them, and the cause for the rest is not known. The sample table lists 300,000 to 400,000 clones, 85% to 95% of them with a count of one. About 5.8% of the sample is in the top ten clones. The sequencing used peripheral blood, collected approximately 5 months after surgery. All receptors come from a boy under two years old with tuberous sclerosis and intractable seizures.

The CDR3 nucleotides are TGTGCCTGGAGCGCGGGACAGGGGAATCAGCCCCAGCATTTT. Protein: CAWSAGQGNQPQHF. V is TRBV30 and J is TRBJ1-5, with 10 nucleotides matching TRBD1. This CDR3 is built from 14 residues. The germline gives CDR1 GTSNPN, CDR2 SVGIG (reference sequence). V lost 3 bases to trimming and J lost 4 bases; unmatched junction nucleotides: 3.

Here the CDR3 reads CASSSTDSGEYSNQPQHF. CDR3 nucleotides: TGTGCCAGCAGCTCCACCGACAGTGGCGAGTATAGCAATCAGCCCCAGCATTTT. This chain links TRBV7-9 with TRBJ1-5; the D gene is possibly TRBD1 (5 bases). The germline V gene encodes CDR1 SEHNR and CDR2 FQNEAQ (reference sequence). V lost 4 bases to trimming and J lost 0 bases, with 19 bases between them. The CDR3 is 18 residues long. The whole variable domain, filled in from reference TRBV7-9 and TRBJ1-5, reads DTGVSQNPRHKITKRGQNVTFRCDPISEHNRLYWYRQTLGQGPEFLTYFQNEAQLEKSRLLSDRFSAERPKGSFSTLEIQRTEQGDSAMYLCASSSTDSGEYSNQPQHFGDGTRLSIL.

The chain recombines TRBV11-3 with TRBJ2-7; D not resolved. Trimming took 0 bases from V and 6 from J, leaving 9 bases between them. CDR1 SGHNT and CDR2 YENEEA come from the germline V gene. The CDR3 totals 13 residues. The CDR3 loop reads CASSLESVGEQYF. CDR3 in DNA: TGTGCCAGCAGCTTAGAGTCTGTCGGCGAGCAGTACTTC.

This chain uses TRBV9 with TRBJ2-7, with a possible D match to TRBD2 (5 bases). With 0 bases removed from V and 5 bases from J, the gap between germline ends came to 9 bases. The CDR3 runs 13 residues. CDR1 SGDLS and CDR2 YYNGEE come from the germline V gene. As DNA, the CDR3 is TGTGCCAGCAGCGTAGCACCGGAGGACGAGCAGTACTTC. It is translated as CASSVAPEDEQYF.

In the case of this clone: One end of the junction does not line up with germline, which may come from a read error. The V and J genes are TRBV19 and TRBJ1-5; D not resolved. CDR1 LNHDA and CDR2 SQIVND come from the germline V gene (reference sequence). The CDR3 extends over 13 amino acids. The CDR3 is CASSMEVNRPQHF. The CDR3 DNA follows: TGTGCCAGTAGTATGGAGGTAAATCGGCCCCAGCATTTT.

This chain joins TRBV5-1 and TRBJ2-5; perhaps TRBD2 as D (7 bases). Trimming pared 4 bases from V and 5 bases from J, leaving 21 bases between. The germline V gene encodes CDR1 SGHRS and CDR2 YFSETQ. The CDR3 consists of 16 residues. The CDR3 spells CASSRPRGGWLETQYF. In nucleotides, the CDR3 is TGCGCCAGCAGCCGCCCGAGGGGGGGATGGTTGGAGACCCAGTACTTC. Based on the CDR3 plus reference TRBV5-1 and TRBJ2-5, the full variable domain is KAGVTQTPRYLIKTRGQQVTLSCSPISGHRSVSWYQQTPGQGLQFLFEYFSETQRNKGNFPGRFSGRQFSNSRSEMNVSTLELGDSALYLCASSRPRGGWLETQYFGPGTRLLVL.

V is TRBV19 and J is TRBJ2-1; unclear D gene. Deletions cut 2 bases from V and 0 bases from J, with 11 bases between. Germline loops: CDR1 LNHDA, CDR2 SQIVND (reference sequence). This CDR3 has 16 amino acids. The CDR3 DNA reads as TGTGCCAGTAGTATAATGTTGGCTAGCTCCTACAATGAGCAGTTCTTC. Its protein product is CASSIMLASSYNEQFF.

The rearrangement joins TRBV10-3 to TRBJ1-2; 7 nucleotides agree with TRBD1. The V gene's germline CDR1 is ENHRY and CDR2 SYGVKD. This CDR3 has 13 amino acids. Trimming cost V 8 bases and J 5 bases; bases outside gene matches: 8. CDR3 nucleotide sequence: TGTGCCATCCAAACCGGGACAGCATATGGCTACACCTTC. Its protein product is CAIQTGTAYGYTF.

The chain carries TRBV3-1 (or the pseudogene TRBV3-2) and TRBJ2-1; D not certain. This CDR3 has 12 residues. Germline V gene data show CDR1 as LGHDT and CDR2 as YNNKEL (reference sequence). The V end lost 4 bases, the J end lost 6 bases, and 7 bases lay between the germline ends. This chain's CDR3 is CASSRRTNEQFF. The CDR3 DNA reads TGTGCCAGCAGCCGCCGGACCAATGAGCAGTTCTTC.

In its sample, this clone was seen a few times. The chain carries TRBV4-1 and TRBJ2-7, with TRBD1 matching over 7 bases. The germline V gene encodes CDR1 MGHRA and CDR2 YSYEKL. This CDR3 contains 16 residues. After removal of 1 base from V and 0 bases from J, the junction contained 6 bases not matched to a gene. The CDR3, as DNA: TGCGCCAGCAGCCAAGCCCCGGACAGGTTCTCCTACGAGCAGTACTTC. Its protein is CASSQAPDRFSYEQYF.

J is TRBJ1-2 and V is TRBV7-2, with D unclear. Looked up from germline, CDR1 is SGHTA and CDR2 is FQGNSA. V lost 1 base, J lost 13 bases, and 16 bases lay in between. There are 13 residues in the CDR3. CDR3 sequence (DNA): TGTGCCAGCAGCTTAGGTCCGGGAGGAACATCCACCTTC. Translated, it gives CASSLGPGGTSTF.

The rearrangement uses TRBV7-3 and TRBJ2-1; D is possibly TRBD2 (6 bases). The CDR3 runs to 14 residues. CDR1 and CDR2 from the germline V gene are SGHTA and FQGTGA. Between the trimmed V and J ends, which lost 5 bases and 9 bases, there was a span of 17 bases. For the CDR3, the DNA is TGTGCCAGCAGCCCCGGGACTCAGTCGGGTGAGCAGTTCTTC. It yields the protein CASSPGTQSGEQFF.

The chain couples TRBV5-4 to TRBJ2-3, with 14 bases aligning to TRBD2. Germline V gives CDR1 SGHNT, CDR2 YYREEE (reference sequence). V trimming: 0 bases; J trimming: 6 bases; junction bases outside the gene matches: 3. CDR3 length: 16 amino acids. The CDR3 region is CASSLGLAGGADTQYF. Written as DNA, the CDR3 is TGTGCCAGCAGCTTGGGACTAGCGGGGGGGGCGGATACGCAGTATTTT. Filled out from reference TRBV5-4 and TRBJ2-3, the complete variable domain reads ETGVTQSPTHLIKTRGQQVTLRCSSQSGHNTVSWYQQALGQGPQFIFQYYREEENGRGNFPPRFSGLQFPNYSSELNVNALELDDSALYLCASSLGLAGGADTQYFGPGTRLTVL.

The chain couples TRBV7-2 to TRBJ2-7; D tentatively fits TRBD1 or TRBD2 (6 bases each). The germline CDR1 and CDR2 sequences are SGHTA and FQGNSA. The CDR3 loop spans 14 amino acids. V lost 1 base and J 3 bases, leaving 10 bases between the germline ends. The DNA for the CDR3 is TGTGCCAGCAGCTTAGGGGGGGCAGACTACGAGCAGTACTTC. Amino acid sequence: CASSLGGADYEQYF.

This clone was counted a single time. The chain joins TRBV27 to TRBJ1-1; 7 positions match TRBD1. J lost 8 bases, V lost 4 bases, and 7 bases had no gene match. Germline loops: CDR1 MNHEY, CDR2 SMNVEV (reference sequence). The length of the CDR3 is 13 residues. CDR3 loop: CASSWYRGLEAFF. The CDR3 DNA sequence: TGTGCCAGCAGTTGGTACAGGGGATTAGAAGCTTTCTTT.

The V gene is TRBV5-6, the J gene TRBJ2-2; no definite D call. The CDR3 spans 13 residues. Trimming pared 0 bases from V and 6 bases from J, leaving 6 bases between. From germline, CDR1 is SGHDT and CDR2 YYEEEE. The CDR3 bases are TGTGCCAGCAGCTTGGGGGTCGCCGGGGAGCTGTTTTTT. Encoded protein: CASSLGVAGELFF.

In nucleotides, the CDR3 is TGTGCCAGCAGCCTGTTATCTAGCGATACCTACAATGAGCAGTTCTTC. Residues: CASSLLSSDTYNEQFF. The rearrangement links TRBV5-6 to TRBJ2-1, with D perhaps matching TRBD2 (6 bases). The length of the CDR3 is 16 residues. Per germline, CDR1 SGHDT and CDR2 YYEEEE. V was trimmed by 4 bases and J by 2 bases, leaving 16 bases between them.

The V and J genes are TRBV6-6 and TRBJ1-1; D is possibly TRBD1 (6 bases). Germline V lookup: CDR1 MNHNY, CDR2 SVGAGI (reference sequence). The V gene lost 5 bases and the J gene lost 4 bases, with 17 bases spanning the gap. The CDR3 is made up of 15 amino acids. The CDR3: CASSDRGAGGTEAFF. The CDR3 DNA reads TGTGCCAGCAGTGACCGGGGGGCTGGGGGCACTGAAGCTTTCTTT.

The chain is built from TRBV3-1 (or the pseudogene TRBV3-2) and TRBJ1-1, with a weak D call TRBD1 (6 bases). Trimming removed 4 bases at V and 5 bases at J, with 23 bases between. Germline-derived CDR1 and CDR2 are LGHDT and YNNKEL (reference sequence). CDR3 length: 17 amino acids. The CDR3 spells CASSPQGPNREGTEAFF. CDR3 bases: TGTGCCAGCAGCCCTCAGGGCCCTAACAGGGAAGGGACTGAAGCTTTCTTT.

The chain uses TRBV3-1 (or the pseudogene TRBV3-2) and TRBJ2-1; 7 positions match TRBD2. The CDR3 covers 15 residues. Trimming removed 7 bases from V and 4 bases from J; junction bases left unmatched: 10. Germline CDR1 LGHDT, CDR2 YNNKEL (reference sequence). The CDR3 DNA is TGTGCCAGCACCTTGTGGGGCGGGAGTTACAATGAGCAGTTCTTC. Translating it yields CASTLWGGSYNEQFF.

This chain links TRBV24-1 with TRBJ2-3, with unresolved D. CDR3 size: 15 residues. The germline V gene encodes CDR1 KGHDR and CDR2 SFDVKD. Trimming took 6 bases from V and 4 from J, leaving 16 bases between them. This CDR3 reads CATSKDRQSADTQYF. CDR3 bases: TGTGCCACCAGTAAGGATCGGCAGTCCGCAGATACGCAGTATTTT.

As to this clone: Other DNA sequences in this sample translate to the same CDR3. V is TRBV7-8 and J is TRBJ2-7; no firm D call. The germline V and J ends were trimmed by 1 base and 2 bases, with 6 bases remaining between them. This CDR3 has 13 amino acids. Germline V lookup: CDR1 SGHVS, CDR2 FQNEAQ. In nucleotides, the CDR3 is TGTGCCAGCAGCTTAGGTCTTGCCTACGAGCAGTACTTC. This translates into CASSLGLAYEQYF. Combining the CDR3 with reference TRBV7-8 and TRBJ2-7 gives the whole variable domain GAGVSQSPRYKVAKRGQDVALRCDPISGHVSLFWYQQALGQGPEFLTYFQNEAQLDKSGLPSDRFFAERPEGSVSTLKIQRTQQEDSAVYLCASSLGLAYEQYFGPGTRLTVT.

The V gene is TRBV15, the J gene TRBJ2-3, with TRBD2 matching over 9 bases. With 1 base clipped from V and 4 bases from J, the junction kept 15 bases outside the gene matches. This CDR3 region has 19 residues. Germline-derived CDR1 and CDR2 are LNHNV and YYDKDF (reference sequence). The DNA of the CDR3 is TGTGCCACCAGCAGAGTTAGGCGGGAGGGCCAGGAGCCCCCAGATACGCAGTATTTT. Translated, it gives CATSRVRREGQEPPDTQYF.